This T cell receptor (beta chain) was identified in a study of graft-versus-host responses after intestinal transplantation. Some clones are missing from TCRdb's copy, which holds only in-frame ones; the method was immunoSEQ multiplex PCR. This table has tens of thousands of clones, over 75% appearing once. V lost 3 bases, J lost 10 bases, and 10 bases lay in between. Germline values: CDR1 SGHRS, CDR2 YFSETQ. The CDR3 is made up of 11 amino acids. Broader study findings: Declines in HvG clones occurring early post-transplant were associated with peak circulating GvH clone levels.

Turning to this clone: As yet, its antigen is unknown.

The gene calls are TRBV5-1 and TRBJ1-1; a weak D match, TRBD1 (5 bases). This receptor was obtained from a human donor who was the organ donor for an intestinal transplant. Source: unstimulated CD4+ T cells sorted from spleen or lymph node cells, taken before transplant. DNA for the CDR3: TGCGCCAGCAGCTATCAGGGAAGAGCTTTCTTT. The encoded protein is CASSYQGRAFF.